A selection of T cell receptor beta chains follows, all from one sample in a study of a mutant IDH1 vaccine in newly diagnosed glioma. For these receptors, no antigen is known. Using immunoSEQ multiplex PCR, the repertoire was profiled, and TCRdb retains in-frame clones only, with some absent. The table shows 25,000 to 35,000 clones, with about 89% occurring only once. Source: PBMCs, taken from a glioma patient whose treatment included an IDH1 peptide vaccine. Every receptor here comes from a man aged 18 to 29 with glioma. CDR3s include the opening cysteine and the closing phenylalanine or tryptophan. The order of the fields is D gene, clone size, V gene, J gene, CDR3 protein, CDR3 DNA. A D gene is named only where the DNA matches it firmly. A row's size may be missing; if present it is once, few, many or a size class.

>NA|NA|TRBV7-2|TRBJ2-6
CASSPRTGANVLTF
TGTGCCAGCAGCCCGAGGACGGGGGCCAACGTCCTGACTTTC
>NA|NA|TRBV5-4|TRBJ1-2
CASSFRAGDGYTF
TGTGCCAGCAGCTTTAGGGCAGGGGACGGCTACACCTTC
>NA|NA|TRBV7-2|TRBJ1-6
CASSLPPKESPLHF
TGTGCCAGCAGCTTACCCCCGAAGGAATCACCCCTCCACTTT
>TRBD1|NA|TRBV10-2|TRBJ2-7
CASTKTGTSYEQYF
TGCGCCAGCACTAAGACAGGGACCTCCTACGAGCAGTACTTC
>NA|NA|TRBV10-3|TRBJ1-4
CAISEGEKLFF
TGTGCCATCAGTGAGGGAGAAAAACTGTTTTTT
>NA|NA|TRBV10-3|TRBJ2-7
CAISESNGYLDEQYF
TGTGCCATCAGTGAGTCGAATGGTTACCTCGACGAGCAGTACTTC
>TRBD1|NA|TRBV2|TRBJ2-2
CASLRTGGTGELFF
TGTGCCAGCCTCCGGACAGGGGGCACCGGGGAGCTGTTTTTT
>TRBD2|NA|TRBV14|TRBJ2-1
CASSRLAAYNEQFF
TGTGCCAGCAGCCGACTAGCGGCGTACAATGAGCAGTTCTTC
>TRBD2|NA|TRBV19|TRBJ2-5
CASSRWGGPQETQYF
TGTGCCAGTAGTCGCTGGGGAGGGCCCCAAGAGACCCAGTACTTC
>TRBD2|NA|TRBV5-1|TRBJ2-2
CASSLGLAGGPNGELFF
TGCGCCAGCAGCTTGGGACTAGCGGGAGGGCCGAACGGGGAGCTGTTTTTT
>NA|NA|TRBV7-3|TRBJ2-2
CASSFPPGELFF
TGTGCCAGCAGCTTCCCCCCCGGGGAGCTGTTTTTT
>TRBD2|NA|TRBV4-3|TRBJ2-1
CASSQRLADNNEQFF
TGCGCCAGCAGCCAACGACTAGCCGACAACAATGAGCAGTTCTTC
>TRBD2|NA|TRBV4-2|TRBJ2-1
CASSLPEGGSFYNEQFF
TGTGCCAGCAGCCTCCCCGAGGGCGGGAGTTTCTACAATGAGCAGTTCTTC
>NA|NA|TRBV2|TRBJ2-7
CASTGLSSYEQYF
TGTGCCAGCACAGGCCTCTCCTCCTACGAGCAGTACTTC
>NA|NA|TRBV6-5|TRBJ2-1
CASSGGVSREQFF
TGTGCCAGCAGTGGCGGAGTGTCGCGCGAGCAGTTCTTC
>TRBD1|NA|TRBV5-1|TRBJ2-2
CASSPGQSNTGELFF
TGCGCCAGCAGCCCGGGACAGTCTAACACCGGGGAGCTGTTTTTT
>NA|NA|TRBV30|TRBJ1-3
CACLEDSGNTIYF
TGTGCCTGCCTTGAGGACTCTGGAAACACCATATATTTT
>NA|NA|TRBV4-3|TRBJ2-1
CASSLAHEWGDNEQFF
TGCGCCAGCAGCCTGGCACACGAATGGGGAGACAATGAGCAGTTCTTC
>NA|NA|TRBV7-9|TRBJ1-1
CASSGRTDNTEAFF
TGTGCCAGCAGCGGGCGGACCGATAACACTGAAGCTTTCTTT
>NA|NA|TRBV6-4|TRBJ2-3
CASSAQSTDTQYF
TGTGCCAGCAGTGCGCAGAGCACAGATACGCAGTATTTT
>TRBD1|NA|TRBV5-1|TRBJ1-1
CASSWKGQETEAFF
TGCGCCAGCAGCTGGAAGGGACAGGAGACTGAAGCTTTCTTT
>NA|NA|TRBV15|TRBJ1-2
CATSNFGVAHPGSF
TGTGCCACCAGCAACTTTGGGGTAGCTCATCCGGGGTCCTTC
>TRBD1|NA|TRBV30|TRBJ1-2
CAWKIQGAYYGYTF
TGTGCCTGGAAAATACAGGGGGCCTACTATGGCTACACCTTC
>NA|NA|TRBV2|TRBJ1-3
CARRGKGPINTIYF
TGTGCCAGGAGGGGTAAGGGTCCGATTAACACCATATATTTT
>TRBD1|NA|TRBV7-9|TRBJ1-1
CASSLGQGASAFF
TGTGCCAGCAGCTTGGGACAGGGGGCGAGCGCTTTCTTT
>NA|NA|TRBV5-1|TRBJ1-1
CASSSGQLNTEAFF
TGCGCCAGCAGTTCGGGACAACTTAACACTGAAGCTTTCTTT
>TRBD2|NA|TRBV7-6|TRBJ2-5
CASSLAPGTRQETQYF
TGTGCCAGCAGCTTAGCACCCGGGACTAGACAAGAGACCCAGTACTTC
>NA|NA|TRBV6-6|TRBJ1-1
CASNPRGETEAFF
TGTGCCAGCAACCCACGGGGTGAGACTGAAGCTTTCTTT
>TRBD1|NA|TRBV6-5|TRBJ1-2
CASSKDRGLNYGYTF
TGTGCCAGCAGTAAAGACAGGGGGCTTAACTATGGCTACACCTTC
>TRBD2|medium-sized|TRBV4-3|TRBJ2-1
CASSQDLAGGYNEQFF
TGCGCCAGCAGCCAAGATCTAGCGGGAGGGTACAATGAGCAGTTCTTC
>NA|once|TRBV6-6|TRBJ2-2
CASSPPGTSTGELFF
TGTGCCAGCAGCCCTCCCGGGACTTCCACCGGGGAGCTGTTTTTT